This record looks at one T cell receptor (beta chain) sequence and its context. What it binds is unknown. The sample belongs to a study of cytomegalovirus exposure and HLA in healthy donors. Findings and limits, study-wide: Most observed TCR sequences were rare, whereas some public TCRs were detected in many donors. Later, TCR association rates were found to vary by HLA locus, highest for DRB1 and lowest for HLA-C.

Trimming pared 3 bases from V and 7 bases from J, leaving 12 bases between. The CDR3 is 13 amino acids. Per the germline V gene, CDR1 is MNHEY and CDR2 is SMNVEV (reference sequence). The PCR used 60 Vbeta and 13 Jbeta primers. Clones were sequenced by immunoSEQ multiplex PCR, and TCRdb holds only the in-frame ones, with some missing. This table has around 100,000 clones, around 80% appearing once. The rearrangement uses TRBV27 and TRBJ1-2, with D unclear. This clonotype was obtained from a male donor in good health and CMV-seropositive. Input material: PBMCs. CDR3 region: CASSLSEHRGYTF. CDR3 bases: TGTGCCAGCAGTTTGTCCGAGCACCGTGGCTACACCTTC.